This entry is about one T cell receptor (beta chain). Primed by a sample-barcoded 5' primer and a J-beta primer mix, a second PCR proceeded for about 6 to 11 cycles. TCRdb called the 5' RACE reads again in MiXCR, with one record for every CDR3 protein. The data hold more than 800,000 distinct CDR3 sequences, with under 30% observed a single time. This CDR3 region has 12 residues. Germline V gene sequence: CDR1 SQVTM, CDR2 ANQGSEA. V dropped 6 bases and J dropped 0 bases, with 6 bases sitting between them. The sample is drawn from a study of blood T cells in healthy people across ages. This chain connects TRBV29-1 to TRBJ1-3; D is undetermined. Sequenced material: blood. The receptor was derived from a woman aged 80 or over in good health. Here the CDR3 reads CSVSSSGNTIYF. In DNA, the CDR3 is TGCAGCGTCTCGAGCTCTGGAAACACCATATATTTT.